Shown below are 31 T cell receptor beta chains from a single sample sequenced in a study of prognosis after radiotherapy for stage I lung cancer (dated by TCRdb to about 2021). For sequencing, an Illumina HiSeq 3000 was employed. Two rounds of multiplex PCR were used to amplify the TCR beta CDR3 region from genomic DNA. The first PCR round used primers specific to each TRBV and TRBJ gene, with sequences filed in Chinese patent CN105087789A. TCRdb passed the public sequencing reads through fastp at Q25 and MiXCR, retaining productive beta sequences. Records with the same CDR3 protein are collapsed into one entry carrying the most frequent genes and DNA. The table for this sample lists some 36,000 distinct CDR3 sequences; 24% of them were counted only once. The leading ten clones occupy about 25% of the sample. The material sequenced was PBMCs, taken before or after stereotactic body radiation therapy (not recorded which). The receptors stem from a donor at least 50 years old with non-small cell lung cancer.

This clonotype was seen a few times. This rearrangement joins TRBV18 to TRBJ2-2; tentatively, D is TRBD1 or TRBD2 (5 bases each). The CDR3 totals 17 residues. V dropped 4 bases and J dropped 4 bases, with 19 bases sitting between them. Germline CDR1 and CDR2: KGHSH and LQKENI. In DNA form, the CDR3 reads TGTGCCAGCTCACAAGGCCCCCGCGAGGGGACCACCGGGGAGCTGTTTTTT. Its translation is CASSQGPREGTTGELFF.

There are many counts of this clonotype. The rearrangement uses TRBV20-1 and TRBJ1-5, with D maybe TRBD1 (5 bases). V was cut by 5 bases and J by 8 bases, with 16 bases left in between. The CDR3 extends over 13 amino acids. In germline, CDR1 is DFQATT, CDR2 SNEGSKA (reference sequence). CDR3 region: CSAGGRALEPQHF. In nucleotides, the CDR3 is TGCAGTGCTGGGGGACGGGCGTTGGAGCCCCAGCATTTT.

The chain joins TRBV5-1 to TRBJ1-1; D is perhaps TRBD1 (6 bases). The V end was cut by 6 bases, the J end by 4 bases, with 19 bases between. CDR3 length: 15 amino acids. CDR1 SGHRS and CDR2 YFSETQ come from the germline V gene. CDR3 in amino acids: CASTNTQGRGTEAFF. CDR3 coding DNA: TGCGCCAGCACTAACACACAGGGTCGAGGCACTGAAGCTTTCTTT.

This clonotype was seen many times. The chain uses TRBV19 and TRBJ2-2; a possible D gene is TRBD2 (6 bases). The germline CDR1 and CDR2 sequences are LNHDA and SQIVND (reference sequence). Trimming removed 7 bases from V and 4 bases from J, with 10 bases in between. The length of the CDR3 is 13 residues. The CDR3 DNA sequence: TGTGCCAGTAAGGAGGGGACCACCGGGGAGCTGTTTTTT. This translates into CASKEGTTGELFF.

This clonotype was found many times. The V call is TRBV20-1, the J call TRBJ2-1, with 10 nucleotides matching TRBD1. CDR3 length: 15 residues. With 3 bases clipped from V and 4 bases from J, the junction kept 6 bases outside the gene matches. The germline V gene encodes CDR1 DFQATT and CDR2 SNEGSKA (reference sequence). The CDR3 DNA follows: TGCAGTGCTAGGGGGACGGGACAGGGGTACAATGAGCAGTTCTTC. This sequence encodes CSARGTGQGYNEQFF.

This clonotype was seen at least ten times. The CDR3 here is CASSLAAASGGNTDTQYF. The CDR3 DNA reads TGTGCCAGCAGCTTGGCAGCGGCTAGCGGGGGGAACACAGATACGCAGTATTTT. V gene TRBV5-5 combines with J gene TRBJ2-3, with TRBD2 identical over 11 bases. V shed 0 bases and J 2 bases; nucleotides not matched to a gene: 8. The CDR3 is 18 amino acids. The germline V gene has CDR1 SGHKS and CDR2 YYEKEE (reference sequence).

Worth noting for this clonotype: A much larger clone is a single base away; this may be a read error. The CDR3 protein is CASSLTGRVPREAFF. The CDR3 coding sequence is TGTGCCAGCAGTCTAACAGGTCGCGTTCCCCGTGAAGCTTTCTTT. The rearrangement joins TRBV6-1 to TRBJ1-1, with a tentative D call TRBD1 (5 bases). Per germline, CDR1 MNHNS and CDR2 SASEGT. V was trimmed by 5 bases and J by 7 bases, leaving 20 bases between them. The CDR3 is 15 residues long.

This clonotype was picked up many times. V gene TRBV28 combines with J gene TRBJ2-4; 7 bases are a match to TRBD1. Germline loops: CDR1 MDHEN, CDR2 SYDVKM. V dropped 3 bases and J dropped 5; count of bases not matched to a gene: 7. The CDR3 totals 15 residues. CDR3 sequence (DNA): TGTGCCAGCAGTTTGTCCGACAGGGCTGAAAACATTCAGTACTTC. Translating gives CASSLSDRAENIQYF.

This clonotype was seen at least ten times. A junction boundary mismatches the germline segment, possibly from a read error. The chain combines TRBV2 with TRBJ2-1; 9 bases line up with TRBD1. The CDR3 has 15 residues. CDR1 SNHLY and CDR2 FYNNEI come from the germline V gene. Here the CDR3 DNA reads TGTGCCAGCAGTGGAGGGACAGGGTCCTACAGTGAGCAGTTCTTC. Its translation is CASSGGTGSYSEQFF.

In its sample, this clonotype was seen once. This chain joins TRBV5-4 and TRBJ1-1; unclear D gene. V was pared by 2 bases and J by 4 bases, with 9 bases between. This CDR3 region has 13 residues. Germline loops: CDR1 SGHNT, CDR2 YYREEE (reference sequence). As DNA, the CDR3 is TGTGCCAGCAGCTTACTGGGAGGCACTGAAGCTTTCTTT. Translation gives CASSLLGGTEAFF.

This chain uses TRBV27 with TRBJ2-7; a possible D gene is TRBD1 (6 bases). Trimming removed 7 bases from V and 6 bases from J, with 25 bases in between. The CDR3 covers 16 residues. Per germline, CDR1 MNHEY and CDR2 SMNVEV (reference sequence). CDR3 protein: CASTETLRTEAVEQYF. CDR3 DNA sequence: TGTGCCAGCACCGAGACTTTGAGGACAGAGGCAGTCGAGCAGTACTTC.

Worth noting for this clonotype: A far larger clone is one nucleotide away, so this likely arose from a read error. The gene calls are TRBV6-4 and TRBJ2-7; 9 bases line up with TRBD2. Germline V gene data show CDR1 as MRHNA and CDR2 as SNTAGT. Trimming cost V 4 bases and J 7 bases; bases outside gene matches: 20. The CDR3 consists of 18 residues. CDR3 bases: TGTGCCAGCAGTGGGACGGCAAGCAGGAGTAGCGGGAGTGGGGAGCAGTACTTC. This sequence encodes CASSGTASRSSGSGEQYF.

This clonotype has at least ten counts. This chain connects TRBV27 to TRBJ1-2; D is unresolved. Germline V CDR1 and CDR2: MNHEY, SMNVEV (reference sequence). Deletions cut 3 bases from V and 3 bases from J, with 8 bases between. CDR3 size: 13 residues. The CDR3 region is CASSFGPYYGYTF. The CDR3 DNA is TGTGCCAGCAGTTTTGGGCCTTACTATGGCTACACCTTC.

At least ten counts were recorded for this clonotype. The chain links TRBV19 to TRBJ2-7, with D maybe TRBD1 (5 bases). This CDR3 region has 15 residues. CDR1 and CDR2 from the germline V gene are LNHDA and SQIVND (reference sequence). Trimming removed 3 bases from V and 0 bases from J, with 12 bases in between. The CDR3 nucleotides read TGTGCCAGTAGTATCAGGGTGTTGGGCTCCTACGAGCAGTACTTC. Encoded protein: CASSIRVLGSYEQYF.

In this sample, this clonotype turned up a few times. The chain employs TRBV7-9 and TRBJ2-5; TRBD2 matches at 14 bases. Germline V gene lookup returns CDR1 SEHNR and CDR2 FQNEAQ (reference sequence). J was trimmed by 5 bases and V by 3 bases; bases with no gene match: 5. The CDR3 is 16 amino acids. In nucleotides, the CDR3 is TGTGCCAGCAGCTTGACTAGCGGGGGGGCCCGGGAGACCCAGTACTTC. Its protein is CASSLTSGGARETQYF.

This chain uses TRBV6-4 with TRBJ2-5; the D gene could be TRBD1 or TRBD2 (6 bases each). The germline gives CDR1 MRHNA, CDR2 SNTAGT. The V gene lost 8 bases and the J gene lost 7 bases, with 20 bases spanning the gap. The CDR3 has 14 amino acids. The DNA for the CDR3 is TGTGCCAGCCCCACCCCCGGGGGCCCCTGGACCCAGTACTTC. This translates into CASPTPGGPWTQYF.

In this sample, this clonotype turned up many times. The rearrangement links TRBV27 to TRBJ2-1, with D perhaps TRBD2 (5 bases). V was trimmed by 3 bases and J by 7 bases, leaving 16 bases between them. The germline gives CDR1 MNHEY, CDR2 SMNVEV (reference sequence). The CDR3 is made up of 15 amino acids. The CDR3 loop reads CASSFLGGPRNEQFF. CDR3 coding DNA: TGTGCCAGCAGTTTTTTAGGAGGACCTCGGAATGAGCAGTTCTTC.

This clonotype has a count of ten or more. The J gene is TRBJ1-3, the V gene TRBV18; D remains ambiguous. The ends were cut back, 2 bases at V and 0 bases at J, with 11 bases in the middle. This CDR3 is 16 amino acids long. Germline V gene lookup returns CDR1 KGHSH and CDR2 LQKENI. CDR3 sequence: CASSPREKSSGNTIYF. The CDR3 coding sequence is TGTGCCAGCTCACCAAGGGAGAAGAGCTCTGGAAACACCATATATTTT. Variable domain in full (rest from reference TRBV18 and TRBJ1-3): NAGVMQNPRHLVRRRGQEARLRCSPMKGHSHVYWYRQLPEEGLKFMVYLQKENIIDESGMPKERFSAEFPKEGPSILRIQQVVRGDSAAYFCASSPREKSSGNTIYFGEGSWLTVV.

The rearrangement links TRBV27 to TRBJ1-1, with D possibly being TRBD1 (6 bases). CDR3 length equals 13 residues. From germline, CDR1 is MNHEY and CDR2 SMNVEV (reference sequence). V was cut by 6 bases and J by 0 bases, with 8 bases left in between. The CDR3 spells CASSRGMNTEAFF. The CDR3 coding sequence is TGTGCCAGCAGCAGGGGTATGAACACTGAAGCTTTCTTT.

This clonotype was found a few times. V gene TRBV29-1 combines with J gene TRBJ1-1; D remains unclear. CDR1 is SQVTM and CDR2 is ANQGSEA in the germline V gene. The CDR3 is 10 amino acids. V was shortened by 2 bases and J by 6 bases, with 4 bases between the two germline ends. CDR3 amino acids: CSVETAEAFF. The CDR3 DNA sequence: TGCAGCGTTGAAACTGCTGAAGCTTTCTTT.

The chain employs TRBV20-1 and TRBJ2-7; 10 positions match TRBD2. The trim removed 6 bases at V and 5 bases at J, leaving 7 bases unmatched. The CDR3 sequence is 13 residues long. Germline V lookup: CDR1 DFQATT, CDR2 SNEGSKA (reference sequence). The CDR3 protein is CSAKTSGIHEQYF. Here the CDR3 DNA reads TGCAGTGCGAAAACTAGCGGGATCCACGAGCAGTACTTC.

This clonotype occurred many times. CDR3 loop: CASSQWTGNYGYTF. CDR3 nucleotides: TGTGCCAGCAGCCAATGGACAGGGAACTATGGCTACACCTTC. The J gene is TRBJ1-2, the V gene TRBV3-1; 8 bases map to TRBD1. The trim removed 2 bases at V and 2 bases at J, leaving 1 base unmatched. CDR3 length: 14 residues. Per the germline V gene, CDR1 is LGHDT and CDR2 is YNNKEL (reference sequence). The whole variable domain, remainder taken from reference TRBV3-1 and TRBJ1-2, is DTAVSQTPKYLVTQMGNDKSIKCEQNLGHDTMYWYKQDSKKFLKIMFSYNNKELIINETVPNRFSPKSPDKAHLNLHINSLELGDSAVYFCASSQWTGNYGYTFGSGTRLTVV.

The chain couples TRBV12-3 or TRBV12-4 to TRBJ2-5; D is undetermined. V lost 7 bases and J lost 7, with 13 bases in between. There are 12 residues in the CDR3. The CDR3 region is CASTPNVGTQYF. The DNA of the CDR3 is TGTGCCAGCACCCCCAACGTGGGGACCCAGTACTTC.

This clonotype was seen many times. The chain employs TRBV19 and TRBJ2-1, with D hard to call. V was shortened by 3 bases and J by 8 bases, with 11 bases between the two germline ends. Germline assignment: CDR1 LNHDA and CDR2 SQIVND (reference sequence). The CDR3 length is 13 residues. CDR3 DNA: TGTGCCAGTAGTATCCAGCGAGAATATGAGCAGTTCTTC. Translating it yields CASSIQREYEQFF.

Regarding this clonotype: One end of the junction is discordant with germline, which a read error may explain. This chain joins TRBV28 and TRBJ2-2; D is ambiguous. CDR3 length: 13 amino acids. Germline CDR1 and CDR2: MDHEN and SYDVKM. CDR3 coding DNA: TGTGCCTGCAGTCCCACACCCACCGTGGAGCTGTTTTTT. Protein: CACSPTPTVELFF.

At least ten counts were recorded for this clonotype. The rearrangement joins TRBV6-2 or TRBV6-3 to TRBJ2-7; 10 bases are shared with TRBD1. The length of the CDR3 is 17 residues. CDR1 and CDR2 from the germline V gene are MNHEY and SVGEGT. With 5 bases clipped from V and 2 bases from J, the junction kept 12 bases outside the gene matches. Written as DNA, the CDR3 is TGTGCCAGCAGTGAAGTCGGTAGGGGGACAGGGGCCTACGAGCAGTACTTC. Its protein is CASSEVGRGTGAYEQYF.

This clonotype was seen many times. The chain uses TRBV28 and TRBJ1-3; tentatively, D is TRBD1 (5 bases). Germline CDR1 MDHEN, CDR2 SYDVKM. V lost 4 bases to trimming and J lost 3 bases, with 7 bases between them. This CDR3 contains 13 residues. This CDR3 reads CASSWGVGNTIYF. CDR3 DNA sequence: TGTGCCAGCAGTTGGGGGGTTGGAAACACCATATATTTT.

This clonotype was found many times. J is TRBJ1-4 and V is TRBV5-4; D not certain. V gave up 0 bases and J gave up 4 bases, with 1 base separating them. This CDR3 contains 12 residues. The germline CDR1 and CDR2 sequences are SGHNT and YYREEE (reference sequence). The CDR3 loop is CASSLDNEKLFF. CDR3 nucleotide sequence: TGTGCCAGCAGCTTGGATAATGAAAAACTGTTTTTT.

About this clonotype: At one boundary the junction diverges from the germline segment, which might be a read error. CDR3 protein: CASGWPPSYVYTF. CDR3 DNA: TGTGCCAGCGGGTGGCCTCCCAGTTATGTCTACACCTTC. This chain connects TRBV2 to TRBJ1-2; no definite D call. There are 13 residues in the CDR3. The V gene's germline CDR1 is SNHLY and CDR2 FYNNEI.

This clonotype was recorded at least ten times. V and J are TRBV5-8 and TRBJ1-4; no clear D. Trimming removed 0 bases from V and 7 bases from J, with 13 bases in between. The CDR3 covers 15 residues. CDR1 is SGHTS and CDR2 is YDEGEE in the germline V gene. CDR3 sequence (DNA): TGTGCCAGCAGCTTGGTGGAGAGACCGACTGAAAAACTGTTTTTT. This translates into CASSLVERPTEKLFF. Complete variable domain (other parts from reference TRBV5-8 and TRBJ1-4): EAGVTQSPTHLIKTRGQQATLRCSPISGHTSVYWYQQALGLGLQFLLWYDEGEERNRGNFPPRFSGRQFPNYSSELNVNALELEDSALYLCASSLVERPTEKLFFGSGTQLSVL.

This clonotype was seen ten or more times. The CDR3, as DNA: TGTGCCAGCTCACGGGACAGGGGAGAGACCCAGTACTTC. Protein sequence: CASSRDRGETQYF. The V and J genes are TRBV18 and TRBJ2-5; TRBD1 matches at 10 bases. Losses at the gene ends were 4 bases for V and 4 bases for J; bases not matched to a gene: 0. The CDR3 has 13 residues. Germline assignment: CDR1 KGHSH and CDR2 LQKENI.